Shown below are 8 T cell receptor beta chains from a single sample sequenced in a study of OX40 agonist ivuxolimab in advanced cancers. Here immunoSEQ multiplex PCR was the method, and the copy in TCRdb shows in-frame clones only, minus some. The table shows tens of thousands of clones, with approximately 86% occurring only once. Sequenced material: CD4+ or CD8+ T cells sorted from blood, taken in a trial of the OX40 agonist ivuxolimab. The receptor set was obtained from an adult with an advanced solid tumor such as melanoma, head and neck, liver or kidney cancer.

This clone was detected once. Sequence at one end of the junction differs from germline and may be a read error. The CDR3: CASSWDGQETQYF. The CDR3 coding sequence is TGTGCTAGCAGCTGGGACGGACAAGAGACCCAGTACTTC. V is TRBV7-7 and J is TRBJ2-5; either TRBD1 or TRBD2 may supply D (5 bases each). The germline V gene encodes CDR1 SSHAT and CDR2 FNYEAQ (reference sequence). The CDR3 spans 13 residues.

The chain couples TRBV18 to TRBJ2-5; the D gene is possibly TRBD2 (5 bases). The germline V gene has CDR1 KGHSH and CDR2 LQKENI. This CDR3 has 15 residues. V lost 0 bases to trimming and J lost 2 bases, with 10 bases between them. CDR3 region: CASSPPGRGQETQYF. As DNA, the CDR3 is TGTGCCAGCTCACCACCGGGCCGGGGTCAAGAGACCCAGTACTTC. Together with reference TRBV18 and TRBJ2-5, the CDR3 gives the full variable domain: NAGVMQNPRHLVRRRGQEARLRCSPMKGHSHVYWYRQLPEEGLKFMVYLQKENIIDESGMPKERFSAEFPKEGPSILRIQQVVRGDSAAYFCASSPPGRGQETQYFGPGTRLLVL.

The chain uses TRBV28 and TRBJ2-7; D ambiguous. The CDR3 has 14 amino acids. The V and J ends lost 6 bases and 0 bases respectively, with 12 bases between them. Germline V lookup: CDR1 MDHEN, CDR2 SYDVKM. Here the CDR3 reads CASRPPHLSYEQYF. CDR3 nucleotides: TGTGCCAGCAGACCTCCCCACCTCTCCTACGAGCAGTACTTC.

The gene calls are TRBV19 and TRBJ1-5, with unresolved D. The germline V gene has CDR1 LNHDA and CDR2 SQIVND (reference sequence). The CDR3 is 12 residues long. V lost 7 bases to trimming and J lost 7 bases, with 11 bases between them. The CDR3 sequence: CASTSSDQPQHF. For the CDR3, the DNA is TGTGCCAGTACCTCTTCGGACCAGCCCCAGCATTTT.

This sequence joins TRBV28 and TRBJ1-1; 8 nucleotides match TRBD1. Germline CDR1 is MDHEN and CDR2 is SYDVKM. J lost 4 bases, V lost 4 bases, and 5 bases had no gene match. The CDR3 loop spans 14 amino acids. CDR3 sequence reads: CASSSQGAGTEAFF. The CDR3 region has the DNA TGTGCCAGCAGTTCCCAGGGGGCGGGCACTGAAGCTTTCTTT.

The chain employs TRBV10-3 and TRBJ2-1; 10 nucleotides agree with TRBD1. The CDR3 loop spans 14 amino acids. The V gene's germline CDR1 is ENHRY and CDR2 SYGVKD. J gave up 5 bases and V 4 bases, and 2 bases lay outside the gene matches. The CDR3 is CAISAGTGDNEQFF. CDR3 in DNA: TGTGCCATCAGTGCCGGGACAGGGGACAATGAGCAGTTCTTC.

The gene calls are TRBV5-1 and TRBJ1-4; unclear D gene. The V end lost 4 bases, the J end lost 7 bases, and 17 bases lay between the germline ends. The CDR3 is 15 amino acids. Germline values: CDR1 SGHRS, CDR2 YFSETQ. The CDR3, as DNA: TGCGCCAGCAGCGCGGAGAGTGGTGGTGGTGAAAAACTGTTTTTT. Its protein is CASSAESGGGEKLFF.

The chain uses TRBV4-1 and TRBJ1-2; no definite D call. The CDR3 has 13 residues. The ends were cut back, 8 bases at V and 4 bases at J, with 14 bases in the middle. Germline assignment: CDR1 MGHRA and CDR2 YSYEKL. The CDR3 sequence: CASSRGVTYGYTF. In DNA, the CDR3 is TGCGCCAGCTCCCGGGGAGTTACCTATGGCTACACCTTC.